This passage covers 3 T cell receptor beta chains from one sample sequenced in a study of identical twins. TCRdb called the 5' RACE reads again in MiXCR, with one record for every CDR3 protein. The table has about 530,000 distinct CDR3 sequences, about 22% seen once. These data were likewise used in another study, on yellow fever vaccine responses in identical twins.

The sample was CD4+ T cells sorted from blood. Source of these receptors: a woman aged 18-29 years in good health.

The sample holds a few counts of this clonotype. The chain recombines TRBV6-4 with TRBJ2-1; D remains unclear. Germline-derived CDR1 and CDR2 are MRHNA and SNTAGT. The V and J ends lost 2 bases and 2 bases respectively, with 13 bases between them. The CDR3 totals 16 residues. The CDR3 protein is CASSDTPTLTYNEQFF. CDR3 nucleotide sequence: TGTGCCAGCAGTGACACCCCGACCCTTACCTACAATGAGCAGTTCTTC.

The chain combines TRBV20-1 with TRBJ2-7, with TRBD1 identical over 12 bases. Germline lookup yields CDR1 DFQATT and CDR2 SNEGSKA (reference sequence). The CDR3 is 11 residues long. The junction had 4 bases not matched to a gene; V was cut back by 6 bases and J by 10 bases. DNA of the CDR3: TGCAGTGCCGGGACAGGGGGCGCTCAGTACGTC. Amino acids: CSAGTGGAQYV.

This chain connects TRBV7-2 to TRBJ2-2, with D hard to call. CDR3 length: 16 amino acids. The germline V and J ends were trimmed by 0 bases and 0 bases, with 8 bases remaining between them. Germline CDR1 is SGHTA and CDR2 is FQGNSA. The CDR3 loop reads CASSLALFANTGELFF. The CDR3 DNA follows: TGTGCCAGCAGCTTAGCTCTCTTCGCGAACACCGGGGAGCTGTTTTTT.